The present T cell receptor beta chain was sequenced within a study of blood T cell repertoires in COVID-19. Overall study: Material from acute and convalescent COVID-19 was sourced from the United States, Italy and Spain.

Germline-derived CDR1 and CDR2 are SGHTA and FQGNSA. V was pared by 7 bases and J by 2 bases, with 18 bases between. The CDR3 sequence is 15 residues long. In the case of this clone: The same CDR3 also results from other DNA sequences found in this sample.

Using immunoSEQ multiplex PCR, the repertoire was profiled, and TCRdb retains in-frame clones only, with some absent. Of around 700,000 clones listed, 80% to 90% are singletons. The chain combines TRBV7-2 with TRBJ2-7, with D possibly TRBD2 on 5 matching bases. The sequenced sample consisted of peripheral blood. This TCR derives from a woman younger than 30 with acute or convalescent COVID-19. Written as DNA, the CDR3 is TGTGCCAGCAACCCAAGCGGAGGCCATACCTACGAGCAGTACTTC. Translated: CASNPSGGHTYEQYF.